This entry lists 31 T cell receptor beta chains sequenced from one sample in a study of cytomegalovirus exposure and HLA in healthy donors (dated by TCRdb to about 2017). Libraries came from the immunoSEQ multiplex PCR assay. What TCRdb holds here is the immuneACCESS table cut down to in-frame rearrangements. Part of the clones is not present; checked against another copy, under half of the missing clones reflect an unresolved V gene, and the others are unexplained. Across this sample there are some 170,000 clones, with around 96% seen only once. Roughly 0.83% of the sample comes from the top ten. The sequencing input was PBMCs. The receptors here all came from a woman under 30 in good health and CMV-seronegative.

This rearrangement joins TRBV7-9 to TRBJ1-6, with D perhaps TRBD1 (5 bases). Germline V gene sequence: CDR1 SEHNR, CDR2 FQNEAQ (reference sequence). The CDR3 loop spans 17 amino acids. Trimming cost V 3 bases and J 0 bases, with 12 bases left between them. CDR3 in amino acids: CASSFNQGGSYNSPLHF. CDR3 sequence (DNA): TGTGCCAGCAGCTTCAACCAGGGAGGCTCCTATAATTCACCCCTCCACTTT.

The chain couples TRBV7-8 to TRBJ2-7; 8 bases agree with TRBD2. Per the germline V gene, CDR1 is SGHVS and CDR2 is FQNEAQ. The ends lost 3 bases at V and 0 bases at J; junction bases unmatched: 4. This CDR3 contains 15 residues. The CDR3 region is CASSLGGRSSYEQYF. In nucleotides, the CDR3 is TGTGCCAGCAGCTTGGGCGGGAGGAGCTCCTACGAGCAGTACTTC.

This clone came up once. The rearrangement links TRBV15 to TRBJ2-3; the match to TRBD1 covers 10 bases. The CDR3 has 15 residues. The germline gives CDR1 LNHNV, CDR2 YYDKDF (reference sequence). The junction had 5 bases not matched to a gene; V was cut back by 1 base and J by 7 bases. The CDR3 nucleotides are TGTGCCACCAGCAGAGGACAGGGGGCGGTTTATACGCAGTATTTT. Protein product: CATSRGQGAVYTQYF.

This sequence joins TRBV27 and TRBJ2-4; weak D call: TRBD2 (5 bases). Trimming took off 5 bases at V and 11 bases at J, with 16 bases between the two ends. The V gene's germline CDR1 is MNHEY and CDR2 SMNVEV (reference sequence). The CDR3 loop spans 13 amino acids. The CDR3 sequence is CASSADSAGVQYF. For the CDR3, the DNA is TGTGCCAGCAGTGCCGACTCGGCGGGCGTTCAGTACTTC.

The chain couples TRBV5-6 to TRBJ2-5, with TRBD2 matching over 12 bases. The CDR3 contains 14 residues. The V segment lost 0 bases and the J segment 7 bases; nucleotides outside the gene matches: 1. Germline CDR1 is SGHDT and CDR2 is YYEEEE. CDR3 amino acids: CASSLGGLAGTQYF. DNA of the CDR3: TGTGCCAGCAGCTTGGGGGGACTAGCGGGGACCCAGTACTTC.

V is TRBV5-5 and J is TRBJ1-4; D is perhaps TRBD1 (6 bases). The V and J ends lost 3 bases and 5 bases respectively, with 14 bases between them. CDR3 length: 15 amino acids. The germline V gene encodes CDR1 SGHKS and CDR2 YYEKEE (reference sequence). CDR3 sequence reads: CASSSTGRENEKLFF. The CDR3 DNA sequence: TGTGCCAGCAGCTCCACAGGGAGGGAAAATGAAAAACTGTTTTTT.

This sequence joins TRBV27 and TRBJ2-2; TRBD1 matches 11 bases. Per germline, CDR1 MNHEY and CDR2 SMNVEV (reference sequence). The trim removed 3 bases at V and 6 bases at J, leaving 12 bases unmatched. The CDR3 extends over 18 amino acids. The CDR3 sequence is CASSLLRTGGYSAGELFF. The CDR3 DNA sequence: TGTGCCAGCAGTTTGCTTCGGACAGGGGGCTACTCGGCCGGGGAGCTGTTTTTT.

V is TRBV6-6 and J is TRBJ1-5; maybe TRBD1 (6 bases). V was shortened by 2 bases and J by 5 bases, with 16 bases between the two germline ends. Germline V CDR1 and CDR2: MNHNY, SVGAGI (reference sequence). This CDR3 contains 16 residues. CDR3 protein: CASSYPTTRTDQPQHF. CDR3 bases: TGTGCCAGCAGTTACCCAACCACCCGGACAGATCAGCCCCAGCATTTT.

The DNA of the CDR3 is TGCGCCAGCAGCTCCCACTACGAGCAGTACTTC. It translates to CASSSHYEQYF. The V gene is TRBV5-1, the J gene TRBJ2-7; D is uncertain. V dropped 3 bases and J dropped 3 bases, with 4 bases sitting between them. The CDR3 extends over 11 amino acids. The germline CDR1 and CDR2 sequences are SGHRS and YFSETQ.

The CDR3 region is CSVPQGATPYEQYF. The CDR3 DNA sequence: TGCAGCGTCCCACAGGGGGCGACCCCCTACGAGCAGTACTTC. V gene TRBV29-1 combines with J gene TRBJ2-7; 9 positions match TRBD1. V shed 6 bases and J 2 bases; nucleotides not matched to a gene: 8. The length of the CDR3 is 14 residues. CDR1 and CDR2 (germline): SQVTM, ANQGSEA.

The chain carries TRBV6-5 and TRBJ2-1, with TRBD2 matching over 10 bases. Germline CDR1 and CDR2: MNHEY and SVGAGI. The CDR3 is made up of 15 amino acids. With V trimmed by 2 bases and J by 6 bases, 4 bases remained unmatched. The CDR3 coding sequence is TGTGCCAGCAGTTACAGCGGGGGGGCCCTCAATGAGCAGTTCTTC. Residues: CASSYSGGALNEQFF.

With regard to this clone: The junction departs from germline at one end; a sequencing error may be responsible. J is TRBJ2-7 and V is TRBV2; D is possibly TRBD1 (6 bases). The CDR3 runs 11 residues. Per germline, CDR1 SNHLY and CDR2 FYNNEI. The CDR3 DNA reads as TGTGCCAGCAGTGAAGCGGGCAGGGGCCCCTTC. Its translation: CASSEAGRGPF.

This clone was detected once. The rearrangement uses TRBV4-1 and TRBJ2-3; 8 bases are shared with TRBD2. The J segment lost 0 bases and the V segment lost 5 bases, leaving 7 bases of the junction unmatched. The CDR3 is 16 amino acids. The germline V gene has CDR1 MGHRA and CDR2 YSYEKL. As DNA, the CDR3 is TGCGCCAGCAGCACCCGGCGGGGGGCAAGCACAGATACGCAGTATTTT. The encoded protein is CASSTRRGASTDTQYF.

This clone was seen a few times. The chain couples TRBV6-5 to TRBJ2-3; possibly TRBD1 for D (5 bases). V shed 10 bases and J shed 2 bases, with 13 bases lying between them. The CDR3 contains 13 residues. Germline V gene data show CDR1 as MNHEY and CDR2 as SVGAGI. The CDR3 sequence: CATTARYTDTQYF. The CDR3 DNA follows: TGTGCCACGACAGCACGATACACAGATACGCAGTATTTT.

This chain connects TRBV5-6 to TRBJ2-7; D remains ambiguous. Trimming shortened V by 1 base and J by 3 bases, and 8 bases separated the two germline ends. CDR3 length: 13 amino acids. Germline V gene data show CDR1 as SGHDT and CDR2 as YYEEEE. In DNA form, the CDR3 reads TGTGCCAGCAGCTTGCGGAGTTTCTACGAGCAGTACTTC. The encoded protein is CASSLRSFYEQYF.

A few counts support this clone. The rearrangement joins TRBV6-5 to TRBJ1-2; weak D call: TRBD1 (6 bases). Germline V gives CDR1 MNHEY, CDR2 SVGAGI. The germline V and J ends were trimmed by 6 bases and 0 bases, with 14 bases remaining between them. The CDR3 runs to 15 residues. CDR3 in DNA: TGTGCCAGCAGGGTACGGACAGCACCTAACTATGGCTACACCTTC. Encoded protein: CASRVRTAPNYGYTF.

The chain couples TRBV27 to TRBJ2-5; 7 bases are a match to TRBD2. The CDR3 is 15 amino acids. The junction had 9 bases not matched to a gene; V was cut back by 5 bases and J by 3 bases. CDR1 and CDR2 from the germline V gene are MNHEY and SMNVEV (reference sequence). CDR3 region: CASSPIGREEETQYF. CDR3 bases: TGTGCCAGCAGTCCAATTGGGAGGGAGGAAGAGACCCAGTACTTC.

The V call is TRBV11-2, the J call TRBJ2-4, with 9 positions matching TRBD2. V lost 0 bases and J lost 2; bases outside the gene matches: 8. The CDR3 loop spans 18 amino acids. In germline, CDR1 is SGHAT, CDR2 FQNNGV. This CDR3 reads CASSLEASGVLTKNIQYF. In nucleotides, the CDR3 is TGTGCCAGCAGCTTAGAGGCTAGCGGGGTTTTGACCAAAAACATTCAGTACTTC.

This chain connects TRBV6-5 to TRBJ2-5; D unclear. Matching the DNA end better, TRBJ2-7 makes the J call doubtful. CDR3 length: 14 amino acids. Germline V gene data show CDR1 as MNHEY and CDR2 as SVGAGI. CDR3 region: CASSYTGSAYEQYF. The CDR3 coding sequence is TGTGCCAGCAGTTACACGGGTTCGGCCTACGAGCAGTACTTC.

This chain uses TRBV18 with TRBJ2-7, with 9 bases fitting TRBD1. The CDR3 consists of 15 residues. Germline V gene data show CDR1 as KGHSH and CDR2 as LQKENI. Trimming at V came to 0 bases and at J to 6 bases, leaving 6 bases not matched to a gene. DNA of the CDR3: TGTGCCAGCTCACCACCCTTAGGGACAGGGACCGAGCAGTACTTC. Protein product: CASSPPLGTGTEQYF.

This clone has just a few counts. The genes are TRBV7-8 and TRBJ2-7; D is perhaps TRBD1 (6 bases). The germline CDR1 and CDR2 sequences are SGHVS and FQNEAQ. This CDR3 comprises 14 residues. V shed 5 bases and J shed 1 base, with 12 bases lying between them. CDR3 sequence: CASSPKGGSYEQYF. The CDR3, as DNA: TGTGCCAGCAGCCCCAAAGGGGGATCCTACGAGCAGTACTTC.

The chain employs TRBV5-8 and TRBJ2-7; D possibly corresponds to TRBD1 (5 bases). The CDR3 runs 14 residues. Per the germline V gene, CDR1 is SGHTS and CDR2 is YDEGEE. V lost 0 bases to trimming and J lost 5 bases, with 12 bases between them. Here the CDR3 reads CASSLGKGIDEQYF. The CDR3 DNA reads TGTGCCAGCAGCTTGGGAAAGGGGATCGACGAGCAGTACTTC.

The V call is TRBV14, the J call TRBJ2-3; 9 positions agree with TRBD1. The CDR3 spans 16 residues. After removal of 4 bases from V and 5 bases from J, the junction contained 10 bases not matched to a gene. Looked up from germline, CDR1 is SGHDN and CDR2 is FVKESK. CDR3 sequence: CASSRRDRVFEDTQYF. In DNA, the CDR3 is TGTGCCAGCAGCCGTCGGGACAGGGTTTTTGAAGATACGCAGTATTTT.

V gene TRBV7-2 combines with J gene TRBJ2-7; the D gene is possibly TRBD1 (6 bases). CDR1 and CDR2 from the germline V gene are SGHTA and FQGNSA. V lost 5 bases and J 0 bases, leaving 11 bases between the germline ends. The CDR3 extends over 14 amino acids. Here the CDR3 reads CASSRDTNSYEQYF. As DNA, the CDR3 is TGTGCCAGCAGCCGGGACACGAACTCCTACGAGCAGTACTTC.

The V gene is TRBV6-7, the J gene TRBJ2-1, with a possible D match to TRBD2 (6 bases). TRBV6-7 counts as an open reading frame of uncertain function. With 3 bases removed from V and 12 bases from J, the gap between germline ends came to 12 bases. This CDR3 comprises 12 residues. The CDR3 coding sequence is TGTGCCAGCAGTTATCATCTAGCGCGGCAGTTCTTC. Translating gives CASSYHLARQFF.

The DNA of the CDR3 is TGTGCCAGCAGCTTGTCGGGGGGTGGCAAAAACATTCAGTACTTC. The encoded protein is CASSLSGGGKNIQYF. V is TRBV5-6 and J is TRBJ2-4, with 7 positions matching TRBD2. The CDR3 extends over 15 amino acids. The germline V gene encodes CDR1 SGHDT and CDR2 YYEEEE. J lost 3 bases, V lost 1 base, and 4 bases had no gene match.

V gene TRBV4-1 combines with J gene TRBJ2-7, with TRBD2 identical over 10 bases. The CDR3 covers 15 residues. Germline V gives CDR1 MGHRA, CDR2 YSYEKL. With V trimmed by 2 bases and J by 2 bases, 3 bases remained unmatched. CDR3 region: CASSQKAGGTYEQYF. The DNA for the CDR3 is TGCGCCAGCAGCCAAAAAGCGGGGGGGACCTACGAGCAGTACTTC.

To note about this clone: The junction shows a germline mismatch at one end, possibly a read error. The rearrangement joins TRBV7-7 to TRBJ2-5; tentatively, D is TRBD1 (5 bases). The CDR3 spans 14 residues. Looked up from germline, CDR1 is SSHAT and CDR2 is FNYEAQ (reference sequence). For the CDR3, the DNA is TGTGCTAGCAGCTTAGGGGCAGTCCAAGAGACCCAGTACTTC. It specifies CASSLGAVQETQYF.

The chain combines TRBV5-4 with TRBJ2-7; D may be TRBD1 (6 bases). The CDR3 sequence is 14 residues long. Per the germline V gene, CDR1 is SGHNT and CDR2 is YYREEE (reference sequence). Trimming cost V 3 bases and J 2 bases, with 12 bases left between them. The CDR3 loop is CASSSGRGPYEQYF. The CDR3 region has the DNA TGTGCCAGCAGCTCGGGCAGGGGTCCCTACGAGCAGTACTTC. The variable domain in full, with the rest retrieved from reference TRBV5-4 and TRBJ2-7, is ETGVTQSPTHLIKTRGQQVTLRCSSQSGHNTVSWYQQALGQGPQFIFQYYREEENGRGNFPPRFSGLQFPNYSSELNVNALELDDSALYLCASSSGRGPYEQYFGPGTRLTVT.

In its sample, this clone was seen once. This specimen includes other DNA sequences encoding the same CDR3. CDR3 amino acids: CASSPQGAGYNSPLHF. DNA for the CDR3: TGTGCCAGCTCACCCCAGGGCGCAGGCTATAATTCACCCCTCCACTTT. The chain joins TRBV18 to TRBJ1-6; D is perhaps TRBD1 (5 bases). V dropped 3 bases and J dropped 3 bases, with 12 bases sitting between them. The length of the CDR3 is 16 residues. Germline CDR1 is KGHSH and CDR2 is LQKENI. Full variable domain (missing parts from reference TRBV18 and TRBJ1-6): NAGVMQNPRHLVRRRGQEARLRCSPMKGHSHVYWYRQLPEEGLKFMVYLQKENIIDESGMPKERFSAEFPKEGPSILRIQQVVRGDSAAYFCASSPQGAGYNSPLHFGNGTRLTVT.

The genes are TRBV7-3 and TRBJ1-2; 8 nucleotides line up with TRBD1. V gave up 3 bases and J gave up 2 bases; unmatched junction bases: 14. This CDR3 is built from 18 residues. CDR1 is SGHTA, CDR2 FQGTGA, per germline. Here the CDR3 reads CASSFGQGKCRLNYGYTF. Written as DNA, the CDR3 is TGTGCCAGCAGCTTCGGACAGGGTAAGTGCCGCCTAAACTATGGCTACACCTTC.